This TCR beta chain emerged from a study of Graves' ophthalmopathy and Graves' hyperthyroidism. Germline V lookup: CDR1 SEHNR, CDR2 FQNEAQ (reference sequence). The CDR3 length is 14 residues. With 1 base removed from V and 3 bases from J, the gap between germline ends came to 10 bases. Many counts were recorded for this clonotype. RNA transcripts served as template for amplifying TCR beta CDR3 sequences. The authors performed first-round RT-PCR with HTBI primers and then a second-round multiplex PCR. TCRdb recomputed calls from the multiplex PCR reads with MiXCR, one row per CDR3 protein. The sample has roughly 500,000 distinct CDR3 sequences; around 15% are singletons.

The receptor's source is a woman between 25 and 40 years old with Graves' ophthalmopathy. This rearrangement joins TRBV7-9 to TRBJ2-7; D gene unclear. The sample taken for sequencing was blood. The CDR3, as DNA: TGTGCCAGCAGCTTAGGTCACGGCGACTACGAGCAGTACTTC. Its translation: CASSLGHGDYEQYF.